The 21 T cell receptor beta chains below all came from one sample that was sequenced in a study of T cell changes during pregnancy in multiple sclerosis. Profiling relied on immunoSEQ multiplex PCR, and the TCRdb table lists in-frame clones only, not all of them. Here the sample spans approximately 93,000 clones, less than 95% being singletons. This specimen consisted of peripheral blood, obtained before pregnancy. These TCRs come from a female donor with multiple sclerosis, enrolled in a pregnancy study.

The rearrangement joins TRBV2 to TRBJ1-1; 8 bases are a match to TRBD1. Unmatched junction bases numbered 8, after V lost 1 base and J lost 1 base. Per the germline V gene, CDR1 is SNHLY and CDR2 is FYNNEI. The CDR3 is 17 residues long. The CDR3 region has the DNA TGTGCCAGCAGTGAAGGGGGTTTTGGACAGGGGAACACTGAAGCTTTCTTT. Encoded protein: CASSEGGFGQGNTEAFF.

This clone has a single count. J is TRBJ1-4 and V is TRBV2, with TRBD1 as a possible D gene (6 bases). V lost 5 bases to trimming and J lost 0 bases, with 19 bases between them. The germline gives CDR1 SNHLY, CDR2 FYNNEI. The CDR3 has 18 residues. The CDR3 nucleotides read TGTGCCAGCAGTAGAGTTAGGGGGAGGGTTGCAACTAATGAAAAACTGTTTTTT. Translation gives CASSRVRGRVATNEKLFF. Together with reference TRBV2 and TRBJ1-4, the CDR3 gives the full variable domain: EPEVTQTPSHQVTQMGQEVILRCVPISNHLYFYWYRQILGQKVEFLVSFYNNEISEKSEIFDDQFSVERPDGSNFTLKIRSTKLEDSAMYFCASSRVRGRVATNEKLFFGSGTQLSVL.

The chain employs TRBV7-8 and TRBJ2-7; TRBD2 aligns across 10 bases. Trimming took 2 bases from V and 2 from J; bases not matched to a gene: 9. From germline, CDR1 is SGHVS and CDR2 FQNEAQ. This CDR3 region has 17 residues. The CDR3 region is CASSLRSSGRGTYEQYF. The DNA for the CDR3 is TGTGCCAGCAGCTTAAGGTCTAGCGGGAGAGGAACCTACGAGCAGTACTTC.

A single count supports this clone. The chain joins TRBV10-3 to TRBJ2-2; D is perhaps TRBD2 (6 bases). Germline loops: CDR1 ENHRY, CDR2 SYGVKD. V gave up 8 bases and J gave up 5 bases, with 15 bases separating them. The CDR3 runs to 14 residues. The CDR3 protein is CAIQGRSGTGELFF. The CDR3 region has the DNA TGTGCCATCCAGGGAAGAAGCGGGACCGGGGAGCTGTTTTTT.

A single count supports this clone. This sequence joins TRBV27 and TRBJ2-2, with 15 nucleotides matching TRBD2. Germline lookup yields CDR1 MNHEY and CDR2 SMNVEV (reference sequence). The V gene end was trimmed by 4 bases and the J gene end by 3 bases; junction bases not matched to a gene: 9. This CDR3 is 19 amino acids long. CDR3 DNA: TGTGCCAGCAGTTCGGTCCTGGGACTAGCGGGGGGATACACCGGGGAGCTGTTTTTT. Encoded protein: CASSSVLGLAGGYTGELFF.

V and J are TRBV7-3 and TRBJ2-3, with a tentative D call TRBD1 (6 bases). V was shortened by 5 bases and J by 2 bases, with 20 bases between the two germline ends. The length of the CDR3 is 17 residues. CDR1 SGHTA and CDR2 FQGTGA come from the germline V gene. This CDR3 reads CASSARDTLRDTDTQYF. The CDR3 DNA follows: TGTGCCAGCAGCGCCCGGGACACCCTAAGGGACACAGATACGCAGTATTTT.

The CDR3 DNA reads TGTGCCAGCTCACCACTGATAGCGGGAAACTACGAGCAGTACTTC. Residues: CASSPLIAGNYEQYF. This chain links TRBV18 with TRBJ2-7, with 8 bases aligning to TRBD2. Germline CDR1 is KGHSH and CDR2 is LQKENI. The junction had 5 bases not matched to a gene; V was cut back by 1 base and J by 3 bases. The CDR3 runs 15 residues.

This clone was recorded a few times. The chain employs TRBV6-1 and TRBJ1-1; no firm D call. Germline-derived CDR1 and CDR2 are MNHNS and SASEGT. This CDR3 is 13 amino acids long. V gave up 6 bases and J gave up 3 bases, with 11 bases separating them. The CDR3 DNA is TGTGCCAGCAGACGAGGGCTTCACACTGAAGCTTTCTTT. It is translated as CASRRGLHTEAFF.

The chain is built from TRBV7-6 and TRBJ1-3; TRBD1 might be the D (6 bases). The length of the CDR3 is 17 residues. Trimming left V 2 bases short and J 0 bases short, with 14 bases between. Germline CDR1 SGHVS, CDR2 FNYEAQ. CDR3 sequence reads: CASSLNPGESSGNTIYF. The CDR3 coding sequence is TGTGCCAGCAGCTTAAATCCAGGGGAAAGCTCTGGAAACACCATATATTTT.

This chain joins TRBV7-2 and TRBJ2-4; 7 bases are shared with TRBD1. Germline V gives CDR1 SGHTA, CDR2 FQGNSA. The CDR3 spans 19 residues. V was pared by 2 bases and J by 0 bases, with 13 bases of the junction left unmatched. This chain's CDR3 is CASSLPNWDSIIAKNIQYF. The CDR3, as DNA: TGTGCCAGCAGCTTACCGAACTGGGACAGTATTATAGCCAAAAACATTCAGTACTTC.

The rearrangement joins TRBV10-3 to TRBJ2-7; D is unresolved. The CDR3 totals 14 residues. Between the trimmed V and J ends, which lost 3 bases and 3 bases, there was a span of 12 bases. Germline lookup yields CDR1 ENHRY and CDR2 SYGVKD. The CDR3 loop reads CAISDINSVYEQYF. The CDR3 DNA is TGTGCCATCAGTGACATAAATAGTGTCTACGAGCAGTACTTC.

The V and J genes are TRBV7-2 and TRBJ2-3; 7 bases line up with TRBD2. Trimming cost V 3 bases and J 4 bases; bases outside gene matches: 10. The V gene's germline CDR1 is SGHTA and CDR2 FQGNSA. The CDR3 has 16 amino acids. CDR3 nucleotide sequence: TGTGCCAGCAGCTTCTCCCCCGGCGGGAGTGCAGATACGCAGTATTTT. The encoded protein is CASSFSPGGSADTQYF.

J is TRBJ1-1 and V is TRBV20-1; D is unclear. The CDR3 has 11 residues. V was clipped by 6 bases and J by 7 bases, with 12 bases between them. Germline values: CDR1 DFQATT, CDR2 SNEGSKA (reference sequence). This CDR3 is CSAQWALEAFF. CDR3 sequence (DNA): TGCAGTGCCCAGTGGGCGCTTGAAGCTTTCTTT.

This rearrangement joins TRBV7-6 to TRBJ1-4; 8 nucleotides align to TRBD1. CDR1 is SGHVS, CDR2 FNYEAQ, per germline. The J segment lost 8 bases and the V segment lost 2 bases, leaving 10 bases of the junction unmatched. CDR3 length equals 16 residues. Here the CDR3 reads CASSLSGDRGYEKLFF. The CDR3 DNA is TGTGCCAGCAGCTTATCCGGAGACAGGGGATACGAAAAACTGTTTTTT.

V is TRBV18 and J is TRBJ1-2; D not resolved. The CDR3 contains 14 residues. Trimming took 5 bases from V and 0 from J, leaving 10 bases between them. Germline assignment: CDR1 KGHSH and CDR2 LQKENI. Written as DNA, the CDR3 is TGTGCCAGCTCAACATCAACAACTAACTATGGCTACACCTTC. Protein sequence: CASSTSTTNYGYTF.

The gene calls are TRBV6-6 and TRBJ1-5, with 9 bases lining up with TRBD1. This CDR3 spans 14 amino acids. With 7 bases clipped from V and 0 bases from J, the junction kept 1 base outside the gene matches. CDR1 is MNHNY and CDR2 is SVGAGI in the germline V gene (reference sequence). CDR3 region: CASTGQGSNQPQHF. The CDR3 coding sequence is TGTGCCAGCACGGGACAGGGTAGCAATCAGCCCCAGCATTTT.

The CDR3 DNA follows: TGCGCCAGCAGCTTCGACAGGGGGACGGCTAATGAAAAACTGTTTTTT. It translates to CASSFDRGTANEKLFF. The chain employs TRBV5-1 and TRBJ1-4, with 9 positions matching TRBD1. V shed 2 bases, J shed 3 bases, and the junction held 5 bases outside the gene matches. Germline V gives CDR1 SGHRS, CDR2 YFSETQ. This CDR3 has 16 residues.

The chain recombines TRBV19 with TRBJ2-4; 7 nucleotides align to TRBD1. Germline V CDR1 and CDR2: LNHDA, SQIVND (reference sequence). The CDR3 contains 17 residues. Trimming removed 8 bases from V and 6 bases from J; junction bases left unmatched: 19. CDR3 sequence reads: CASSGQIESRSGNIQYF. The CDR3 coding sequence is TGTGCCAGTTCGGGACAGATTGAATCTAGATCTGGAAACATTCAGTACTTC.

The chain joins TRBV27 to TRBJ1-1; D is perhaps TRBD1 (5 bases). CDR3 size: 13 residues. Trimming took 2 bases from V and 6 from J, leaving 10 bases between them. Germline V gene data show CDR1 as MNHEY and CDR2 as SMNVEV (reference sequence). This CDR3 is CASSLQGLSEAFF. CDR3 nucleotides: TGTGCCAGCAGTTTACAGGGATTGTCTGAAGCTTTCTTT.

This clone turned up a few times. The rearrangement joins TRBV7-2 to TRBJ1-5; D is uncertain. Germline CDR1 reads SGHTA; CDR2 reads FQGNSA. Trimming removed 4 bases at V and 5 bases at J, with 6 bases between. This CDR3 has 12 amino acids. CDR3 in DNA: TGTGCCAGCAGCTCCCCCGATCAGCCCCAGCATTTT. It codes for CASSSPDQPQHF.

This clone came up once. V usage is TRBV18 and J usage is TRBJ2-2; D uncertain. The CDR3 is 15 residues long. Germline CDR1 and CDR2: KGHSH and LQKENI. V was trimmed by 0 bases and J by 6 bases, leaving 11 bases between them. CDR3 nucleotide sequence: TGTGCCAGCTCACCACCGGCAGGAATATCCGGGGAGCTGTTTTTT. It codes for CASSPPAGISGELFF.